These T cell receptor beta chains were read from a single sample in a study of Ad26.COV2.S vaccination and SARS-CoV-2 variants. The method was immunoSEQ multiplex PCR; TCRdb's version includes in-frame clones alone and lacks a portion of them. The data show about 420,000 clones, approximately 90% seen once. The starting material was peripheral blood, obtained in a trial of Ad26.COV2.S vaccine versus placebo. The origin of the receptors is a person aged 18-65 years who received the Ad26.COV2.S COVID-19 vaccine or a placebo. CDR3s include the opening cysteine and the closing phenylalanine or tryptophan. The order of the fields is CDR3 protein, CDR3 DNA, V gene, CDR3 length, clone size, D gene, J gene. The D gene is left open where the match is weak. The size entry is marked missing in some rows and otherwise reads once, few, many or a size class.

CDR3: CASSVGGEETQYF
DNA: TGTGCCAGCAGCGTGGGCGGGGAAGAGACCCAGTACTTC
V: TRBV9
length: 13
size: .
D: .
J: TRBJ2-5

CDR3: CASRLGEGNEQFF
DNA: TGTGCCAGCAGACTCGGGGAAGGCAATGAGCAGTTCTTC
V: TRBV7-9
length: 13
size: .
D: .
J: TRBJ2-1

CDR3: CASSAQGLRTDTQYF
DNA: TGTGCCAGCAGCGCACAGGGTTTGAGGACAGATACGCAGTATTTT
V: TRBV28
length: 15
size: .
D: .
J: TRBJ2-3

CDR3: CASSLSYRTGTDTQYF
DNA: TGTGCCAGCAGTTTATCGTATAGAACAGGCACAGATACGCAGTATTTT
V: TRBV27
length: 16
size: .
D: .
J: TRBJ2-3

CDR3: CSAGRGGNTEAFF
DNA: TGCAGCGCTGGCCGGGGGGGGAACACTGAAGCTTTCTTT
V: TRBV29-1
length: 13
size: .
D: .
J: TRBJ1-1

CDR3: CASSYGSSSGPDTQYF
DNA: TGTGCCAGCAGTTACGGTTCTAGCAGCGGGCCAGATACGCAGTATTTT
V: TRBV6-5
length: 16
size: once
D: .
J: TRBJ2-3

CDR3: CASSLTGGNQPQHF
DNA: TGTGCCAGCAGTTTAACAGGGGGCAATCAGCCCCAGCATTTT
V: TRBV27
length: 14
size: .
D: TRBD1
J: TRBJ1-5

CDR3: CSASLSGSDTGELFF
DNA: TGCAGTGCTAGTCTGAGCGGGTCCGACACCGGGGAGCTGTTTTTT
V: TRBV20-1
length: 15
size: .
D: .
J: TRBJ2-2

CDR3: CASSIRDGNQPQHF
DNA: TGTGCCAGCAGTATCCGGGACGGCAATCAGCCCCAGCATTTT
V: TRBV6-5
length: 14
size: .
D: .
J: TRBJ1-5

CDR3: CASSPAGRGYTF
DNA: TGTGCCAGCAGTCCTGCCGGCCGTGGCTACACCTTC
V: TRBV12-3/TRBV12-4
length: 12
size: once
D: .
J: TRBJ1-2

CDR3: CSAEQGAEQYF
DNA: TGCAGCGCTGAACAGGGGGCAGAGCAGTACTTC
V: TRBV29-1
length: 11
size: .
D: TRBD1
J: TRBJ2-7

CDR3: CASSQDPGLYNEQFF
DNA: TGCGCCAGCAGCCAAGATCCCGGACTGTACAATGAGCAGTTCTTC
V: TRBV4-1
length: 15
size: .
D: .
J: TRBJ2-1

CDR3: CASSPLGTSSGEQYF
DNA: TGTGCCAGCAGCCCATTGGGGACATCGAGCGGCGAGCAGTACTTC
V: TRBV7-8
length: 15
size: .
D: .
J: TRBJ2-7

CDR3: CASSINRRNTEAFF
DNA: TGTGCCAGTAGTATTAACAGGAGAAACACTGAAGCTTTCTTT
V: TRBV19
length: 14
size: .
D: .
J: TRBJ1-1

CDR3: CASSFGVGVGLRGYTF
DNA: TGTGCCAGCAGTTTTGGGGTGGGGGTGGGCCTTCGTGGCTACACCTTC
V: TRBV27
length: 16
size: .
D: .
J: TRBJ1-2

CDR3: CASSSQGEKLFF
DNA: TGCGCCAGCAGCTCACAGGGAGAAAAACTGTTTTTT
V: TRBV5-1
length: 12
size: .
D: .
J: TRBJ1-4

CDR3: CASSGAGSIGEQYF
DNA: TGTGCCAGCAGCGGTGCAGGGTCCATTGGGGAGCAGTACTTC
V: TRBV9
length: 14
size: .
D: .
J: TRBJ2-7

CDR3: CASSGTGVNSPLHF
DNA: TGTGCCAGCAGCGGAACAGGTGTGAATTCACCCCTCCACTTT
V: TRBV9
length: 14
size: .
D: .
J: TRBJ1-6

CDR3: CSDSAYGYTF
DNA: TGCAGCGACAGTGCCTATGGCTACACCTTC
V: TRBV20-1
length: 10
size: once
D: .
J: TRBJ1-2

CDR3: CASSPAGEANYGYTF
DNA: TGTGCCAGCAGCCCGGCGGGGGAAGCTAACTATGGCTACACCTTC
V: TRBV7-8
length: 15
size: .
D: .
J: TRBJ1-2

CDR3: CASSDRGDRDTQYF
DNA: TGCGCCAGCAGTGATAGAGGGGACAGAGATACGCAGTATTTT
V: TRBV10-2
length: 14
size: .
D: TRBD1
J: TRBJ2-3

CDR3: CASSWDSTYEQYF
DNA: TGTGCCAGCAGTTGGGACAGCACCTACGAGCAGTACTTC
V: TRBV6-2/TRBV6-3
length: 13
size: .
D: TRBD1
J: TRBJ2-7

CDR3: CASSQSQGYRYEQYF
DNA: TGCGCCAGCAGCCAGAGCCAGGGCTATCGTTACGAGCAGTACTTC
V: TRBV4-3
length: 15
size: .
D: .
J: TRBJ2-7

CDR3: CASSQTPTFATNEKLFF
DNA: TGCGCCAGCAGCCAAACCCCGACCTTTGCAACTAATGAAAAACTGTTTTTT
V: TRBV4-1
length: 17
size: .
D: .
J: TRBJ1-4

CDR3: CASSLGTSGGGETQYF
DNA: TGCGCCAGCAGCTTAGGGACTAGCGGGGGGGGAGAGACCCAGTACTTC
V: TRBV4-1
length: 16
size: .
D: TRBD2
J: TRBJ2-5

CDR3: CASTGIYNSPLHF
DNA: TGTGCCAGCACAGGGATCTATAATTCACCCCTCCACTTT
V: TRBV27
length: 13
size: once
D: .
J: TRBJ1-6

CDR3: CASSLWGTGLGYTF
DNA: TGTGCCAGCAGTTTATGGGGCACAGGGCTTGGCTACACCTTC
V: TRBV28
length: 14
size: many
D: .
J: TRBJ1-2

CDR3: CASSLGGYSNQPQHF
DNA: TGTGCCAGCAGCTTAGGTGGTTATAGCAATCAGCCCCAGCATTTT
V: TRBV11-2
length: 15
size: .
D: .
J: TRBJ1-5

CDR3: CASSFGQIDGYTF
DNA: TGTGCCAGCAGTTTTGGCCAGATAGATGGCTACACCTTC
V: TRBV28
length: 13
size: .
D: .
J: TRBJ1-2

CDR3: CASSYDGQGPLHF
DNA: TGTGCCAGCAGTTACGACGGCCAAGGGCCCCTCCACTTT
V: TRBV6-6
length: 13
size: .
D: .
J: TRBJ1-6

CDR3: CASSLVQGAGNTIYF
DNA: TGTGCCAGCAGCTTAGTCCAGGGGGCTGGAAACACCATATATTTT
V: TRBV11-2
length: 15
size: .
D: TRBD1
J: TRBJ1-3

CDR3: CASSQGQATPSGANVLTF
DNA: TGTGCCAGCAGTCAGGGACAGGCCACCCCCTCTGGGGCCAACGTCCTGACTTTC
V: TRBV6-6
length: 18
size: .
D: TRBD1
J: TRBJ2-6

CDR3: CASSPVLAGDQETQYF
DNA: TGTGCCAGCAGCCCCGTTTTGGCGGGGGACCAAGAGACCCAGTACTTC
V: TRBV5-4
length: 16
size: .
D: TRBD2
J: TRBJ2-5

CDR3: CASSLAYTPNTEAFF
DNA: TGTGCCAGCAGCTTGGCGTATACACCAAACACTGAAGCTTTCTTT
V: TRBV5-5
length: 15
size: .
D: .
J: TRBJ1-1

CDR3: CASSPRGGIGFSSYNSPLHF
DNA: TGTGCCAGCAGTCCCCGGGGGGGTATCGGGTTCAGCTCCTATAATTCACCCCTCCACTTT
V: TRBV27
length: 20
size: .
D: .
J: TRBJ1-6

CDR3: CASRLTGSNSNQPQHF
DNA: TGTGCCAGCAGATTGACAGGGAGTAATAGCAATCAGCCCCAGCATTTT
V: TRBV5-6
length: 16
size: .
D: TRBD1
J: TRBJ1-5

CDR3: CSVKSTGLSRYEQYF
DNA: TGCAGCGTTAAATCCACAGGGTTATCACGCTACGAGCAGTACTTC
V: TRBV29-1
length: 15
size: .
D: .
J: TRBJ2-7

CDR3: CASSTRASTEAFF
DNA: TGTGCCAGCAGCACCAGGGCAAGCACTGAAGCTTTCTTT
V: TRBV5-4
length: 13
size: .
D: .
J: TRBJ1-1

CDR3: CASSQQPRSGAEAFF
DNA: TGTGCCAGTTCGCAGCAGCCAAGGTCGGGGGCTGAAGCTTTCTTT
V: TRBV6-6
length: 15
size: .
D: .
J: TRBJ1-1

CDR3: CATSRAGQGYETQYF
DNA: TGTGCCACCAGCAGAGCTGGACAGGGGTACGAGACCCAGTACTTC
V: TRBV15
length: 15
size: .
D: TRBD1
J: TRBJ2-5

CDR3: CASSLAMTGVHEQYF
DNA: TGCGCCAGCAGCTTGGCCATGACAGGGGTCCACGAGCAGTACTTC
V: TRBV5-1
length: 15
size: .
D: TRBD1
J: TRBJ2-7

CDR3: CASSFWTGKQETQYF
DNA: TGTGCCAGCAGTTTTTGGACAGGGAAGCAAGAGACCCAGTACTTC
V: TRBV28
length: 15
size: once
D: TRBD1
J: TRBJ2-5

CDR3: CASSQVRGVTYEQYF
DNA: TGCGCCAGTAGCCAAGTGAGGGGTGTAACCTACGAGCAGTACTTC
V: TRBV4-1
length: 15
size: .
D: .
J: TRBJ2-7

CDR3: CASNQRGSSYNEQFF
DNA: TGTGCCAGCAACCAGCGGGGGTCCTCCTACAATGAGCAGTTCTTC
V: TRBV6-5
length: 15
size: .
D: TRBD2
J: TRBJ2-1

CDR3: CASSSSGVNTEAFF
DNA: TGTGCCAGCAGCTCAAGTGGGGTCAACACTGAAGCTTTCTTT
V: TRBV5-4
length: 14
size: .
D: .
J: TRBJ1-1

CDR3: CASSYTQGEGDEQYF
DNA: TGTGCCAGCAGTTACACCCAGGGAGAAGGGGACGAGCAGTACTTC
V: TRBV6-2/TRBV6-3
length: 15
size: many
D: .
J: TRBJ2-7

CDR3: CASSLGLTAIYEQYF
DNA: TGTGCCAGCAGCCTGGGTTTGACAGCGATCTACGAGCAGTACTTC
V: TRBV11-2
length: 15
size: .
D: .
J: TRBJ2-7

CDR3: CASSLSRTEYEQYF
DNA: TGTGCCAGCAGTTTATCCCGGACTGAATACGAGCAGTACTTC
V: TRBV28
length: 14
size: few
D: .
J: TRBJ2-7

CDR3: CATSDGKAGFPGELFF
DNA: TGTGCCACCAGTGATGGGAAGGCAGGGTTTCCCGGGGAGCTGTTTTTT
V: TRBV24-1
length: 16
size: .
D: .
J: TRBJ2-2

CDR3: CASAVGGRYEQYF
DNA: TGTGCCAGTGCCGTGGGGGGAAGGTACGAGCAGTACTTC
V: TRBV7-6
length: 13
size: .
D: .
J: TRBJ2-7

CDR3: CASSVGARLENNEQFF
DNA: TGTGCCAGCAGCGTAGGTGCGAGGCTAGAAAACAATGAGCAGTTCTTC
V: TRBV9
length: 16
size: .
D: .
J: TRBJ2-1

CDR3: CASSLLGGAVSDEQYF
DNA: TGTGCCAGCAGCTTACTCGGGGGGGCCGTCTCCGACGAGCAGTACTTC
V: TRBV7-2
length: 16
size: .
D: TRBD2
J: TRBJ2-7

CDR3: CASSFLTGGSDGYTF
DNA: TGTGCCAGCAGTTTCCTTACAGGGGGCAGCGATGGCTACACCTTC
V: TRBV27
length: 15
size: .
D: TRBD1
J: TRBJ1-2

CDR3: CASSSTLRIETQYF
DNA: TGTGCCAGCAGTAGTACACTGAGGATTGAGACCCAGTACTTC
V: TRBV28
length: 14
size: .
D: .
J: TRBJ2-5

CDR3: CASSGLDGYTF
DNA: TGTGCCAGCAGTGGTCTCGATGGCTACACCTTC
V: TRBV2
length: 11
size: .
D: .
J: TRBJ1-2

CDR3: CASSSPGQGTNYGYTF
DNA: TGTGCCAGCAGTTCCCCGGGACAGGGAACTAACTATGGCTACACCTTC
V: TRBV28
length: 16
size: .
D: TRBD1
J: TRBJ1-2

CDR3: CASPWGVGLRDTQYF
DNA: TGTGCCTCCCCTTGGGGGGTAGGGCTCAGGGATACGCAGTATTTT
V: TRBV30
length: 15
size: .
D: .
J: TRBJ2-3